These T cell receptor beta chains were read from a single sample in a study of CD8+ T cells in alopecia areata. The repertoire was sequenced with immunoSEQ multiplex PCR; TCRdb's copy has only in-frame clones and lacks some. The table shows about 140,000 clones, with roughly 61% occurring only once. The specimen comprised CD4+ T cells sorted from blood, sampled at week 0. The origin of the receptors is a human donor with alopecia areata. Each CDR3 is given with its conserved first and last residue. The size entry is marked missing in some rows and otherwise reads once, few, many or a size class.

V gene | clone size | CDR3 protein
TRBV7-9 | NA | CASSTPTPPNTEAFF
TRBV6-6 | NA | CASSVSGRVTGNIQYF
TRBV11-2 | NA | CASSGPGQGVTYEQYF
TRBV4-3 | NA | CASSQDPTASGANVLTF
TRBV18 | NA | CASSPGLQETQYF
TRBV5-1 | NA | CASSLGGMNTEAFF
TRBV30 | NA | CAWNAGLGNTIYF
TRBV2 | NA | CASTWGASTDTQYF
TRBV29-1 | few | CSVEKGRDGYTF
TRBV29-1 | few | CSALPGSRPNEQFF
TRBV7-9 | few | CASSKRRWETQYF
TRBV15 | NA | CATSRDSGGGEKLFF
TRBV7-9 | NA | CASSPLQRGTDTQYF
TRBV7-9 | NA | CASSPPGAEGSYEQYF
TRBV5-4 | few | CASSLYGGNEKLFF
TRBV4-2 | NA | CASSQTDRNTEAFF
TRBV7-6 | NA | CASSPRWENTEAFF
TRBV11-2 | NA | CASSRSLPGELFF
TRBV30 | NA | CAQTGEAYEQYF
TRBV7-2 | NA | CASSLGTGGETQYF
TRBV7-3 | NA | CASSLGQAKDYEQYF
TRBV19 | NA | CASTQQAGPRETQYF
TRBV7-2 | once | CASSLGGTEYSPLHF
TRBV6-6 | few | CATLTAGSYEQYF
TRBV29-1 | few | CSVGEFDYGYTF
TRBV4-3 | NA | CASSQYPAGATGISTDTQYF
TRBV4-3 | NA | CASSPGMRGGYTF
TRBV25-1 | NA | CASSETLNYGYTF
TRBV5-1 | NA | CASSLVRGLNEQYF
TRBV7-8 | NA | CASSFRGRGNQPQHF
TRBV30 | once | CAAGGFAGANVLTF
TRBV30 | NA | CAWSDVGRGGPETQYF
TRBV2 | NA | CASSEALRTDTQYF
TRBV29-1 | NA | CSVKGRLNTEAFF
TRBV25-1 | NA | CASSPRVGRRANYGYTF
TRBV9 | NA | CASSPDPGNSPLHF
TRBV6-4 | NA | CASSKEGQGNTGELFF
TRBV7-2 | NA | CASSLAWRGARGQYF
TRBV27 | NA | CASSLQANYGYTF
TRBV4-3 | NA | CASSQEGRNSNQPQHF
TRBV30 | NA | CAHPLKGTAIGYTF
TRBV7-9 | few | CASSNPRIAFF
TRBV7-9 | NA | CASSLEWTNTGELFF
TRBV7-9 | NA | CASSFGTGGTEAFF
TRBV13 | NA | CASSWRGDYGYTF
TRBV2 | NA | CASRAGTIYGYTF
TRBV10-3 | few | CAISLSGVGGYTF
TRBV27 | few | CASSDRQGSPLHF
TRBV7-2 | few | CASSSRSGSTDTQYF
TRBV4-2 | few | CASSQDRDRASLAFF
TRBV30 | few | CAWSVGGGTFF
TRBV6-5 | NA | CAIGDRGLYGYTF